These T cell receptor beta chains were read from a single sample in a study of early stage breast cancer tumors. Measured with immunoSEQ multiplex PCR; TCRdb has only the in-frame clones, and not every one. The table lists around 50,000 clones, roughly 84% of them singletons. Sample: blood. These receptor sequences come from a person in their fifties or sixties with breast cancer. Both conserved end residues are trimmed from each CDR3.

TRBJ1-1	TRBV11-2	ASSLEGRMNTEAF
TRBJ1-2	TRBV18	ASSQLQGADGYT
TRBJ2-7	TRBV7-9	ASSLRGRDEQY
TRBJ1-5	TRBV6-5	ASSYSKRSNQPQH
TRBJ1-5	TRBV2	ASSMQGAVNQPQH
TRBJ2-3	TRBV5-1	ASSLVASGGLDTQY
TRBJ2-5	TRBV6-6	ASSFGQYQETQY
TRBJ2-1	TRBV18	ASSPLNEQF
TRBJ1-1	TRBV4-1	ASSQAGDREDTEAF
TRBJ2-7	TRBV7-2	ASSLKTGWGEQY
TRBJ1-5	TRBV7-6	ASSLTAGYQPQH
TRBJ2-1	TRBV9	ASSVQWDEQF
TRBJ2-5	TRBV29-1	SVEDPWRQGAKETQY
TRBJ2-3	TRBV29-1	SVADRGPTDTQY
TRBJ2-1	TRBV6-1	ASLGEGGSYNEQF
TRBJ2-3	TRBV5-1	ASSLGLAGVWPTDTQY
TRBJ2-2	TRBV30	AWSVGQNTGELF
TRBJ2-5	TRBV10-3	ATSRGDQETQY
TRBJ2-5	TRBV18	ASSPGVLETQY
TRBJ1-4	TRBV15	ATKLDRANEKLF
TRBJ2-7	TRBV2	ASRGTAGEQY
TRBJ2-1	TRBV7-2	ASRHPGLAGIYNEQF